This T cell receptor beta chain was recorded in a study of CD8 T cells in Susac syndrome (dated 2019 in TCRdb). Background on the whole study: Among the Susac syndrome patients who were sequenced, clinically active disease was present in six and clinical remission was observed in roughly eight. At blood withdrawal, Susac syndrome patients were either therapy-naive, taking corticosteroids (in some cases with IVIg as well), or taking IVIg alone. Whether CD8+ T cell activation and differentiation in Susac syndrome was antigen driven was tested using repertoire sequencing. What the work shows at the level of the full study, not this receptor alone: The number of individuals in the TCR sequencing and HLA analysis was recognized as being relatively small. The CD4+ T cell repertoire of patients with Susac syndrome showed no detectable clonal expansion.

In the case of this clonotype: It has no known antigen specificity. The sample holds no much larger clone one base away, and base qualities are not on file.

High-throughput TCR beta sequencing profiled peripheral blood CD8+ and CD4+ T cells from healthy donors, Susac syndrome patients and multiple sclerosis patients. The Susac syndrome patients fulfilled recently defined diagnostic criteria for definite or probable disease. CD8+ TEMRA cells were enriched by FACS, while bulk CD8+ and CD4+ T cells were purified by magnetic negative isolation. Blood was collected in EDTA tubes and processed within 24 hours, with PBMCs isolated through density gradient centrifugation. PBMCs intended for TCR sequencing were cryopreserved in liquid nitrogen and thawed later in a water bath at 37 degrees C. The sorted or isolated CD4+, CD8+ and CD8+ TEMRA cells had a purity of 90% or higher. RNA was extracted with the RNeasy kit and roughly 0.45 to 1 ug was reverse transcribed using random hexamers. TCR beta CDR3 regions were amplified with the immunoSEQ multiplex PCR assay covering 54 Vbeta and 13 Jbeta segments. PCR amplification bias was corrected using a synthetic template baseline for primer optimization and computational correction. On the study's bioinformatics: Reads were annotated to V, D and J genes according to IMGT and were analyzed with immunoSEQ Analyzer, with only productive sequences retained. Clonality was calculated as one minus the Shannon entropy normalized by log2 of the number of productive unique sequences. For each patient and control, public and private clones were evaluated within the 100 most prevalent clones. Susac-specific clones were defined as absent from healthy and MS cohorts, some 1,000 published viral clones and other ImmuneACCESS disease sequences. TCRdb reworked the public reads: Q25 trimming with fastp, MiXCR clone assembly, productive beta chains retained. Rows with one shared CDR3 protein collapse into an entry with the most common genes and DNA. These V and J calls derive from TCRdb rather than the authors' analysis. This sample is represented by 150,000 or so distinct CDR3 sequences; more than 85% of them were singletons. The top ten constitute roughly 0.15% of the sample.

Clipping removes 4 bases from V and 6 bases from J, with 7 as the unmatched junction base count. From the cysteine through the phenylalanine, the CDR3 covers 13 amino acids. Only the CDR3 part of the read is kept: 39 bases, read in frame from the first base. CDR1 is given as DFQATT and CDR2 as SNEGSKA, both from the germline V gene (reference sequence). The material sequenced was CD4+ T cells from PBMCs. The chain is encoded by TRBV20-1 joined to TRBJ2-3, and 7 junctional nucleotides match TRBD1. The TCR comes from a human donor with Susac syndrome. The CDR3 in this case is CSANTGALDTQYF. The base sequence is TGCAGTGCTAATACAGGGGCTCTGGATACGCAGTATTTT.